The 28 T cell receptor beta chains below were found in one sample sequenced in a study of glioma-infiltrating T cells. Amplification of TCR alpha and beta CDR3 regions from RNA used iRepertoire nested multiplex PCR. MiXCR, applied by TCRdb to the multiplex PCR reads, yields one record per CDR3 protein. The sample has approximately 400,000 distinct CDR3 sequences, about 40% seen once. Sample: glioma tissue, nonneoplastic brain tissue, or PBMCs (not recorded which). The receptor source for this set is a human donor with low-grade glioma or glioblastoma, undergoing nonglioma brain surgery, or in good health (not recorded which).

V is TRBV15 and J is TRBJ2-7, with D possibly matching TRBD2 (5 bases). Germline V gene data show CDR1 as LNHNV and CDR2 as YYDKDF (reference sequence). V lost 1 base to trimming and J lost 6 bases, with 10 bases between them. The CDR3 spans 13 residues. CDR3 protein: CATSRAPGFEQYF. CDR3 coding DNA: TGTGCCACCAGCAGAGCCCCGGGGTTCGAGCAGTACTTC.

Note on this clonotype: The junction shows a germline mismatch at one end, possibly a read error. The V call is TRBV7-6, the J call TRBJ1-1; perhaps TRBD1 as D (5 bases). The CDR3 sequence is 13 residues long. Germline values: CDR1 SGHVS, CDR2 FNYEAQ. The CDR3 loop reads CATGRDLNTEALF. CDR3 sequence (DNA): TGTGCCACCGGAAGGGACCTAAACACTGAAGCTTTATTT.

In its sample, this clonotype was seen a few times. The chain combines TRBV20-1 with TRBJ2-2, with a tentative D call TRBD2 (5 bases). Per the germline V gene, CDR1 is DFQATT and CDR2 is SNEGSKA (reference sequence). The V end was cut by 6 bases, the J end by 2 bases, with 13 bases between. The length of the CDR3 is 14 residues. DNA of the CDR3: TGCAGTGCCGCCGGAGACTACAACACCGGGGAGCTGTTTTTT. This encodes CSAAGDYNTGELFF.

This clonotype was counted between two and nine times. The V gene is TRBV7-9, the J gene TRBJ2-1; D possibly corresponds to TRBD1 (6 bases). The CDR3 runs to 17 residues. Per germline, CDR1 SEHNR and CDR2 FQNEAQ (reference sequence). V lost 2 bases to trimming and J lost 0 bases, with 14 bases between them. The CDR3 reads CASSLFRGLSSYNEQFF. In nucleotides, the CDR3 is TGTGCCAGCAGCTTATTCAGGGGCCTGAGCTCCTACAATGAGCAGTTCTTC. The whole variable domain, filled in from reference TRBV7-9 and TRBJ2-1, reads DTGVSQNPRHKITKRGQNVTFRCDPISEHNRLYWYRQTLGQGPEFLTYFQNEAQLEKSRLLSDRFSAERPKGSFSTLEIQRTEQGDSAMYLCASSLFRGLSSYNEQFFGPGTRLTVL.

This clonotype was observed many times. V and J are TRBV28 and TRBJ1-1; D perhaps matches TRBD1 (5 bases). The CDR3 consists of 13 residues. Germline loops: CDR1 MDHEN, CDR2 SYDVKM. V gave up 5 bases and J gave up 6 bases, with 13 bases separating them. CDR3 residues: CASSPWGYAEAFF. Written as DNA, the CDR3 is TGTGCCAGCAGTCCCTGGGGCTACGCTGAAGCTTTCTTT.

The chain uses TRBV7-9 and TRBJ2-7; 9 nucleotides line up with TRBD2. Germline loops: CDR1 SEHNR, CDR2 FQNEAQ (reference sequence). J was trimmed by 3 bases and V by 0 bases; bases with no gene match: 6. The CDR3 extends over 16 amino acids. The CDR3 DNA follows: TGTGCCAGCAGCTTAGCTGGGACTAGCAGAAACTACGAGCAGTACTTC. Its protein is CASSLAGTSRNYEQYF.

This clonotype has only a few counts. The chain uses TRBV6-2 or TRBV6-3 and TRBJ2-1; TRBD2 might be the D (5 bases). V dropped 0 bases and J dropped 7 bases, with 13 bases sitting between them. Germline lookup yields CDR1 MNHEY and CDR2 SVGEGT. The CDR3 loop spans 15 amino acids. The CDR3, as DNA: TGTGCCAGCAGTTACTCGATCGTACGCGGGAATGAGCAGTTCTTC. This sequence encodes CASSYSIVRGNEQFF.

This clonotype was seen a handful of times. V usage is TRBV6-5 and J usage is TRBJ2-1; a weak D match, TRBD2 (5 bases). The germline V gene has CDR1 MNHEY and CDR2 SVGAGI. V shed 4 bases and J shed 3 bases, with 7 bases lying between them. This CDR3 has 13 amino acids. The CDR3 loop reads CASSSDFYNEQFF. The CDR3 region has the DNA TGTGCCAGCAGTTCGGACTTCTACAATGAGCAGTTCTTC.

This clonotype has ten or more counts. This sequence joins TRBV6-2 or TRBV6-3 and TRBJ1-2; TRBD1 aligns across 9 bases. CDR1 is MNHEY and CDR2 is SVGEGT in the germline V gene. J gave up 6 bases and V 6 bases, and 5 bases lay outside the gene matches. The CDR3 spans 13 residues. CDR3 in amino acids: CASSPRTGDGYTF. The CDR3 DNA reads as TGTGCCAGCAGCCCACGGACAGGGGATGGCTACACCTTC.

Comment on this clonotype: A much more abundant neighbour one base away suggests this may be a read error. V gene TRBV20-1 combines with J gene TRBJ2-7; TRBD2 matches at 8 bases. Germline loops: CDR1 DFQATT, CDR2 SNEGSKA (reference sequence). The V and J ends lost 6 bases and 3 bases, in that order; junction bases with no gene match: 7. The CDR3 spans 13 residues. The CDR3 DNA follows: TGCAGTGCGGGGACTAGAGGGTACTACGAGCAGTACTTC. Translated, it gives CSAGTRGYYEQYF.

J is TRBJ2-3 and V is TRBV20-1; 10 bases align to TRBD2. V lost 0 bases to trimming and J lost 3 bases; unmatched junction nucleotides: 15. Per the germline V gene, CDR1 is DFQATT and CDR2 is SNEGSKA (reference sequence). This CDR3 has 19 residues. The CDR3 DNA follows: TGCAGTGCTAGAGAATTTGAGTACGAGCGGGAGGGCCTTACAGATACGCAGTATTTT. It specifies CSAREFEYEREGLTDTQYF.

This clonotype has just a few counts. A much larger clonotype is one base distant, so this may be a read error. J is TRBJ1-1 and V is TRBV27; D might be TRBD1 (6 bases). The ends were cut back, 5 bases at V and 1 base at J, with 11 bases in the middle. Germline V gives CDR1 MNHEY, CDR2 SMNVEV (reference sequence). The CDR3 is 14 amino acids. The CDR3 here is CASSAQGGNTEAFF. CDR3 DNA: TGTGCCAGCAGTGCACAGGGCGGGAACACTGAAGCTTTCTTT.

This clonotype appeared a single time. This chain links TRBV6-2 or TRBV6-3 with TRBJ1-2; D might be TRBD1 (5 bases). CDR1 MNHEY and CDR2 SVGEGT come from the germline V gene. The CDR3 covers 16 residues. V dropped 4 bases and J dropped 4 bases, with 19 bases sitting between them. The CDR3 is CASSLARQGTAYGYTF. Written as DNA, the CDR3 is TGTGCCAGCAGTTTAGCGCGGCAGGGTACCGCCTATGGCTACACCTTC.

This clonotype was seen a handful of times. In DNA, the CDR3 is TGCGCCAGCAGGTATCCGGGACGGACTTACGAGCAGTACTTC. Its translation is CASRYPGRTYEQYF. The chain carries TRBV5-1 and TRBJ2-7; D tentatively reads TRBD1 or TRBD2 (5 bases each). The CDR3 extends over 14 amino acids. With 5 bases removed from V and 4 bases from J, the gap between germline ends came to 16 bases. Germline V lookup: CDR1 SGHRS, CDR2 YFSETQ.

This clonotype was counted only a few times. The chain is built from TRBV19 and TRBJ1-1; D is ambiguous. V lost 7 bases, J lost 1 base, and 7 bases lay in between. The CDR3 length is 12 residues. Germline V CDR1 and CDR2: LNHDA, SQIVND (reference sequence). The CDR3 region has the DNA TGTGCCAGTAATGAGAGGAACACTGAAGCTTTCTTT. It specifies CASNERNTEAFF.

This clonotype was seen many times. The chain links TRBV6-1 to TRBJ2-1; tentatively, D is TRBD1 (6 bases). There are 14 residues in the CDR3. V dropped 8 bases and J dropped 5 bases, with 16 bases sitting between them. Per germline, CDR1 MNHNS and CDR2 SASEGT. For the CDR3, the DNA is TGTGCCAGCCGACACAGGGAACCCCACAATGAGCAGTTCTTC. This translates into CASRHREPHNEQFF.

CDR3 region: CASSEDGSTEAFF. In nucleotides, the CDR3 is TGTGCCAGTAGTGAGGACGGGAGCACTGAAGCTTTCTTT. This chain joins TRBV27 and TRBJ1-1; no reliable D call. CDR1 is MNHEY and CDR2 is SMNVEV in the germline V gene (reference sequence). V lost 9 bases, J lost 4 bases, and 15 bases lay in between. The CDR3 runs to 13 residues.

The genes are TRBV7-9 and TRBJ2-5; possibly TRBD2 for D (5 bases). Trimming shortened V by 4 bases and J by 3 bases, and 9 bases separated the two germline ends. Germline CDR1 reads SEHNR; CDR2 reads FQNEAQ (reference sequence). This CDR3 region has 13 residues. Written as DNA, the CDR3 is TGTGCCAGCAGCTCAAAGCGGAAAGAGACCCAGTACTTC. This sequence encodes CASSSKRKETQYF.

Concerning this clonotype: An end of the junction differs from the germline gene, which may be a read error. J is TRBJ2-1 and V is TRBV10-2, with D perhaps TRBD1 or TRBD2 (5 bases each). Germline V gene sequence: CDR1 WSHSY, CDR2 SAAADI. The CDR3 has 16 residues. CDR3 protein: CASSYSPGPLSNEQFF. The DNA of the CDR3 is TGTGCCAGCAGTTACTCTCCGGGACCCCTAAGCAATGAGCAGTTCTTC.

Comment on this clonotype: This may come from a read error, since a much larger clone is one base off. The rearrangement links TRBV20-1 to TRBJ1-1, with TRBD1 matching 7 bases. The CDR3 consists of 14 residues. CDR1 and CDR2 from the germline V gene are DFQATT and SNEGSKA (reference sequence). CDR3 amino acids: CSARGTDLNTKAFF. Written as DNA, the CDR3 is TGCAGTGCTAGGGGGACAGATTTGAACACTAAAGCTTTCTTT.

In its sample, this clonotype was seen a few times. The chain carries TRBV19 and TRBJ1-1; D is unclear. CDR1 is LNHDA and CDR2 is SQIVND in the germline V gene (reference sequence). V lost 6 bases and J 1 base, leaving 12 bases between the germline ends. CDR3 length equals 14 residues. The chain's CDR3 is CASRAPTENTEAFF. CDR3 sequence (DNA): TGTGCCAGTAGGGCGCCGACTGAGAACACTGAAGCTTTCTTT.

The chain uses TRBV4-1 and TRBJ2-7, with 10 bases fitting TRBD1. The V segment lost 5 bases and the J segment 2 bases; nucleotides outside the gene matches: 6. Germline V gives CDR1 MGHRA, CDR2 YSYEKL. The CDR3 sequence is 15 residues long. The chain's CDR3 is CASSFRGQGAYEQYF. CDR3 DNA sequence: TGCGCCAGCAGCTTCAGAGGACAGGGGGCCTACGAGCAGTACTTC.

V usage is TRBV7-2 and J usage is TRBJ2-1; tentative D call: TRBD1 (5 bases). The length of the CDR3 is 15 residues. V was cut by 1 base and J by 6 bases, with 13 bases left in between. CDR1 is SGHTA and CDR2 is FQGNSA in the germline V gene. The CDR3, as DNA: TGTGCCAGCAGCTTAGATGAGACAGACGGCAATGAGCAGTTCTTC. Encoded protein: CASSLDETDGNEQFF.

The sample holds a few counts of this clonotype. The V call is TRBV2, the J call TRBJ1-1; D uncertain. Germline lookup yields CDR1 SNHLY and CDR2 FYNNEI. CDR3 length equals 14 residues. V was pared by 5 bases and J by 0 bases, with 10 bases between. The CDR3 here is CASSLTELNTEAFF. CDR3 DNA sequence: TGTGCCAGCAGTCTCACAGAACTGAACACTGAAGCTTTCTTT. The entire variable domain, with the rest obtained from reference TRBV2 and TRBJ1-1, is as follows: EPEVTQTPSHQVTQMGQEVILRCVPISNHLYFYWYRQILGQKVEFLVSFYNNEISEKSEIFDDQFSVERPDGSNFTLKIRSTKLEDSAMYFCASSLTELNTEAFFGQGTRLTVV.

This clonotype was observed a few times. CDR3 nucleotides: TGTGCCAGCAGTTCCCGAGAAGCTCCCTATTACAATGAGCAGTTCTTC. This gives the protein CASSSREAPYYNEQFF. This chain connects TRBV28 to TRBJ2-1; D gene ambiguous. Germline CDR1 MDHEN, CDR2 SYDVKM. The CDR3 sequence is 16 residues long. V was cut by 4 bases and J by 4 bases, with 17 bases left in between.

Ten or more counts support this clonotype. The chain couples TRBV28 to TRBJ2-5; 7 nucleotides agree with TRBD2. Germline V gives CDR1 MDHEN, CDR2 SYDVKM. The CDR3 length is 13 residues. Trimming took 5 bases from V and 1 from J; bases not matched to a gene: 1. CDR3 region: CASSSGTQETQYF. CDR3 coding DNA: TGTGCCAGCAGTAGCGGGACCCAAGAGACCCAGTACTTC.

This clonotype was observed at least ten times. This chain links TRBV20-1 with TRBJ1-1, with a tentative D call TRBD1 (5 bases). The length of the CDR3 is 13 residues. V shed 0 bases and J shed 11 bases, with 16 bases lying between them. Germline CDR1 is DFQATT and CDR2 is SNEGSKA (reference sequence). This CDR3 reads CSAREGTLRQAFF. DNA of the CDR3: TGCAGTGCTAGAGAAGGGACCCTGCGACAGGCTTTCTTT.

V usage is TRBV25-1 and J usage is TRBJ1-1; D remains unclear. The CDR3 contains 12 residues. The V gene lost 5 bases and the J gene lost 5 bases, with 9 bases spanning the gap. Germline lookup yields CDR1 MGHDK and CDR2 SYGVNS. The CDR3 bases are TGTGCCAGCAGTTCCTGGAGAACTGAAGCTTTCTTT. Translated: CASSSWRTEAFF. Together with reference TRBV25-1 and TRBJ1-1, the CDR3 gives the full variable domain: EADIYQTPRYLVIGTGKKITLECSQTMGHDKMYWYQQDPGMELHLIHYSYGVNSTEKGDLSSESTVSRIRTEHFPLTLESARPSHTSQYLCASSSWRTEAFFGQGTRLTVV.